This T cell receptor beta chain was recovered during a study of blood T cell repertoires in COVID-19. Background on the study: COVID-19 samples from acute and convalescent phases originated in the United States, Italy and Spain. PBMCs, B-cell-depleted T cells, or T cells provided the cDNA or gDNA that made up the material.

Germline V gene lookup returns CDR1 LNHDA and CDR2 SQIVND (reference sequence). V was shortened by 5 bases and J by 4 bases, with 17 bases between the two germline ends. CDR3 size: 15 residues. Membership in each cohort depended on participant-reported clinical history. In the authors' workflow: Amplifying reference gene primers gave estimates of nucleated cell counts. Method: immunoSEQ multiplex PCR; TCRdb's copy keeps in-frame clones and lacks some. For V, J and clone size, that table is used; D and trimming come from the DNA. This sample has approximately 230,000 clones; approximately 84% occur once, and the top ten carry approximately 15%.

The sequenced material came from PBMCs or T cells enriched from blood (not recorded which). This rearrangement joins TRBV19 to TRBJ1-2, with D unresolved. This clonotype originated in a man aged 40-49 years who had recovered from COVID-19. In DNA form, the CDR3 reads TGTGCCAGTAGTGACAATCGACCGGGGAGCTATGGCTACACCTTC. Residues: CASSDNRPGSYGYTF.